The 26 T cell receptor beta chains listed next were all sequenced from one sample in a study of T cells in Graves' hyperthyroidism and ophthalmopathy (dated by TCRdb to 2018 to 2020). Library creation used multiplex PCR. Sequencing instrument: Illumina HiSeq 2000. The TCR beta CDR3 regions were amplified from RNA transcripts. The first round of RT-PCR for the TCR CDR3 was performed with the HTBI primer set and the Qiagen OneStep RT-PCR kit. TCRdb reprocessed the public reads (quality trimming at Q25 with fastp, clone calling with MiXCR) and kept in-frame beta chains. Every CDR3 protein is listed once, alongside the most common genes and DNA of its rows. This sample has under 400,000 distinct CDR3 sequences in its table, and approximately 14% of those were observed once. Approximately 11% of the sample is taken by the ten largest. The sequenced material came from blood. The source is a woman aged 60 to 75 with Graves' hyperthyroidism.

Ten or more counts support this clonotype. V is TRBV7-8 and J is TRBJ2-3; maybe TRBD1 (6 bases). Germline assignment: CDR1 SGHVS and CDR2 FQNEAQ. Trimming cost V 7 bases and J 5 bases, with 19 bases left between them. This CDR3 is built from 15 residues. CDR3 sequence: CASTNRGHPEDTQYF. For the CDR3, the DNA is TGTGCCAGCACCAATCGGGGACATCCTGAAGATACGCAGTATTTT.

This clonotype occurred a few times. This rearrangement joins TRBV24-1 to TRBJ2-2; D gene ambiguous. Germline V lookup: CDR1 KGHDR, CDR2 SFDVKD. This CDR3 is 13 amino acids long. V shed 9 bases and J shed 1 base, with 8 bases lying between them. The chain's CDR3 is CATAGGNTGELFF. The CDR3 DNA follows: TGTGCCACCGCCGGCGGGAACACCGGGGAGCTGTTTTTT.

This rearrangement joins TRBV29-1 to TRBJ2-3; D is uncertain. Between the trimmed V and J ends, which lost 4 bases and 4 bases, there was a span of 9 bases. The germline CDR1 and CDR2 sequences are SQVTM and ANQGSEA. The CDR3 has 12 residues. The CDR3 spells CSVADPADTQYF. In nucleotides, the CDR3 is TGCAGCGTTGCTGATCCCGCAGATACGCAGTATTTT.

This clonotype was picked up many times. The rearrangement uses TRBV5-1 and TRBJ2-7; 8 nucleotides align to TRBD2. The CDR3 runs to 16 residues. With 3 bases clipped from V and 0 bases from J, the junction kept 8 bases outside the gene matches. Germline V gives CDR1 SGHRS, CDR2 YFSETQ. CDR3 sequence reads: CASSSTTSGASYEQYF. In nucleotides, the CDR3 is TGCGCCAGCAGCTCCACCACTAGCGGAGCCTCCTACGAGCAGTACTTC.

The V and J genes are TRBV6-4 and TRBJ2-7, with no clear D. From germline, CDR1 is MRHNA and CDR2 SNTAGT. V lost 8 bases and J 6 bases, leaving 17 bases between the germline ends. The CDR3 length is 13 residues. CDR3 DNA: TGTGCCAGCCCACATCGGCGCTGGCTCGAGCAGTACTTC. It translates to CASPHRRWLEQYF.

This clonotype was seen repeatedly, ten times or more. This chain joins TRBV2 and TRBJ2-5; TRBD2 aligns across 10 bases. Germline V gives CDR1 SNHLY, CDR2 FYNNEI. This CDR3 is built from 15 residues. Unmatched junction bases numbered 6, after V lost 4 bases and J lost 4 bases. Written as DNA, the CDR3 is TGTGCCAGCAGTGCTACTAGCGGGACGGGAGAGACCCAGTACTTC. Protein sequence: CASSATSGTGETQYF.

This clonotype has ten or more counts. The V call is TRBV4-1, the J call TRBJ2-7; 10 bases line up with TRBD2. CDR1 MGHRA and CDR2 YSYEKL come from the germline V gene. Unmatched junction bases numbered 6, after V lost 1 base and J lost 6 bases. This CDR3 is built from 15 residues. The CDR3 DNA sequence: TGCGCCAGCAGCCAAGCTCTAGCGGGAGTCCCCGAGCAGTACTTC. It specifies CASSQALAGVPEQYF.

This clonotype was seen repeatedly, ten times or more. The chain has TRBV9 and TRBJ2-5, with TRBD2 matching 13 bases. The germline V gene encodes CDR1 SGDLS and CDR2 YYNGEE. The CDR3 runs 17 residues. Trimming cost V 4 bases and J 5 bases; bases outside gene matches: 11. The chain's CDR3 is CASSSRGTSGMGETQYF. The CDR3 bases are TGTGCCAGCAGCTCCCGAGGGACTAGCGGGATGGGTGAGACCCAGTACTTC.

At least ten counts were recorded for this clonotype. The chain carries TRBV6-1 and TRBJ2-3; TRBD2 matches at 12 bases. This CDR3 is 16 amino acids long. The ends lost 2 bases at V and 6 bases at J; junction bases unmatched: 6. Looked up from germline, CDR1 is MNHNS and CDR2 is SASEGT. The CDR3 loop reads CASSEWLAGGVDTQYF. CDR3 DNA sequence: TGTGCCAGCAGTGAATGGCTAGCGGGAGGGGTGGATACGCAGTATTTT.

About this clonotype itself: A much larger clone is a single base away; this may be a read error. The gene calls are TRBV11-2 and TRBJ2-3; D is perhaps TRBD2 (5 bases). Germline V gene sequence: CDR1 SGHAT, CDR2 FQNNGV. V was trimmed by 1 base and J by 6 bases, leaving 17 bases between them. The CDR3 totals 16 residues. This chain's CDR3 is CASSLVTSAVDDTQYF. The CDR3 bases are TGTGCCAGCAGCTTAGTTACTAGTGCCGTCGACGATACGCAGTATTTT.

This clonotype has only a few counts. This chain connects TRBV30 to TRBJ2-7; D ambiguous. CDR3 length equals 14 residues. Trimming shortened V by 0 bases and J by 6 bases, and 15 bases separated the two germline ends. The germline gives CDR1 GTSNPN, CDR2 SVGIG (reference sequence). CDR3 bases: TGTGCCTGGAGTGTATCTCCTGGGAAGGGCGAGCAGTACTTC. Translating gives CAWSVSPGKGEQYF.

V is TRBV12-3 or TRBV12-4 and J is TRBJ2-3; D perhaps matches TRBD2 (6 bases). The CDR3 length is 14 residues. Trimming took off 7 bases at V and 2 bases at J, with 13 bases between the two ends. CDR3 region: CASKPGLDTDTQYF. In DNA, the CDR3 is TGTGCCAGCAAACCGGGACTTGACACAGATACGCAGTATTTT.

This clonotype was seen repeatedly, ten times or more. The chain recombines TRBV27 with TRBJ2-1; D not resolved. The germline gives CDR1 MNHEY, CDR2 SMNVEV (reference sequence). V was shortened by 2 bases and J by 0 bases, with 8 bases between the two germline ends. This CDR3 is 15 amino acids long. The CDR3 DNA reads as TGTGCCAGCAGTTTAAGAAGCGTCTCCTACAATGAGCAGTTCTTC. It encodes CASSLRSVSYNEQFF.

This clonotype was counted ten times or more. The chain joins TRBV12-3 or TRBV12-4 to TRBJ2-3, with a possible D match to TRBD1 (6 bases). CDR3 length: 15 amino acids. The V end lost 7 bases, the J end lost 0 bases, and 14 bases lay between the germline ends. In DNA form, the CDR3 reads TGTGCCAGCATGGGATCAGGGGTTAGCACAGATACGCAGTATTTT. Its protein is CASMGSGVSTDTQYF.

The chain carries TRBV19 and TRBJ2-7, with D unresolved. V was shortened by 1 base and J by 1 base, with 11 bases between the two germline ends. The CDR3 has 15 amino acids. In germline, CDR1 is LNHDA, CDR2 SQIVND (reference sequence). Here the CDR3 DNA reads TGTGCCAGTAGTATAGTGAACCGTGGGTCCTACGAGCAGTACTTC. Encoded protein: CASSIVNRGSYEQYF.

This clonotype showed up just a few times. The V and J genes are TRBV29-1 and TRBJ2-6; no clear D gene. V was cut by 5 bases and J by 0 bases, with 5 bases left in between. Germline V CDR1 and CDR2: SQVTM, ANQGSEA. This CDR3 region has 13 residues. In nucleotides, the CDR3 is TGCAGCGTTCAAACCTCTGGGGCCAACGTCCTGACTTTC. Its protein is CSVQTSGANVLTF.

A few counts support this clonotype. Being one base from a much bigger clone, this may be a read error. The chain uses TRBV5-1 and TRBJ2-1; D possibly corresponds to TRBD1 (5 bases). Trimming removed 0 bases at V and 5 bases at J, with 12 bases between. The length of the CDR3 is 15 residues. Germline V gives CDR1 SGHRS, CDR2 YFSETQ. DNA of the CDR3: TGCGCCAGCAGCTTGGGTGCAGGGCTCCACAATGAGCAGTTCTTC. The encoded protein is CASSLGAGLHNEQFF. The whole variable domain, remainder taken from reference TRBV5-1 and TRBJ2-1, is KAGVTQTPRYLIKTRGQQVTLSCSPISGHRSVSWYQQTPGQGLQFLFEYFSETQRNKGNFPGRFSGRQFSNSRSEMNVSTLELGDSALYLCASSLGAGLHNEQFFGPGTRLTVL.

The table lists this clonotype with a few counts. This sequence joins TRBV7-9 and TRBJ1-5; D gene unclear. V shed 1 base and J shed 10 bases, with 17 bases lying between them. The CDR3 extends over 15 amino acids. Germline lookup yields CDR1 SEHNR and CDR2 FQNEAQ (reference sequence). The CDR3 DNA is TGTGCCAGCAGCTTAGTTCCCAATGGTCCCCTTCCCCAGCATTTT. Translating it yields CASSLVPNGPLPQHF. Filled out from reference TRBV7-9 and TRBJ1-5, the complete variable domain reads DTGVSQNPRHKITKRGQNVTFRCDPISEHNRLYWYRQTLGQGPEFLTYFQNEAQLEKSRLLSDRFSAERPKGSFSTLEIQRTEQGDSAMYLCASSLVPNGPLPQHFGDGTRLSIL.

This clonotype was detected many times. The chain carries TRBV20-1 and TRBJ2-7; 10 bases match TRBD2. The CDR3 is 15 amino acids. V lost 6 bases and J lost 2; bases outside the gene matches: 10. Germline V gene lookup returns CDR1 DFQATT and CDR2 SNEGSKA (reference sequence). CDR3 region: CSAQTASGSTYEQYF. DNA of the CDR3: TGCAGTGCACAAACGGCTAGCGGGAGTACCTACGAGCAGTACTTC.

Only a few counts were recorded for this clonotype. This clone may be a read error of a much larger clone one base away. The J gene is TRBJ2-7, the V gene TRBV18; either TRBD1 or TRBD2 may supply D (5 bases each). V shed 1 base and J shed 5 bases, with 12 bases lying between them. CDR3 length equals 14 residues. Germline CDR1 reads KGHSH; CDR2 reads LQKENI. The CDR3 DNA reads as TGTGCCAGCTCACCACTGGCAGGGACCCACGAGCAGTACTTC. Protein sequence: CASSPLAGTHEQYF. Full variable domain (outside the CDR3, taken from reference TRBV18 and TRBJ2-7): NAGVMQNPRHLVRRRGQEARLRCSPMKGHSHVYWYRQLPEEGLKFMVYLQKENIIDESGMPKERFSAEFPKEGPSILRIQQVVRGDSAAYFCASSPLAGTHEQYFGPGTRLTVT.

V is TRBV7-9 and J is TRBJ1-1, with D perhaps matching TRBD1 (6 bases). This CDR3 has 13 residues. V dropped 1 base and J dropped 11 bases, with 14 bases sitting between them. Germline V gene lookup returns CDR1 SEHNR and CDR2 FQNEAQ (reference sequence). The CDR3 reads CASSLEEGQKAFF. The CDR3, as DNA: TGTGCCAGCAGCTTAGAAGAAGGACAGAAGGCTTTCTTT.

This clonotype came up many times. The J gene is TRBJ2-7, the V gene TRBV6-6, with 8 bases that match TRBD2. Trimming removed 0 bases from V and 1 base from J; junction bases left unmatched: 11. Germline V gives CDR1 MNHNY, CDR2 SVGAGI (reference sequence). CDR3 length: 18 residues. The CDR3 sequence is CASSYSSPGGPRSYEQYF. The DNA for the CDR3 is TGTGCCAGCAGTTACTCGTCGCCGGGAGGGCCTCGATCCTACGAGCAGTACTTC.

This clonotype was counted a few times. A clone one base away is much larger, so this may be a read error. V and J are TRBV6-6 and TRBJ2-3; D perhaps matches TRBD2 (6 bases). The V end lost 2 bases, the J end lost 10 bases, and 16 bases lay between the germline ends. CDR3 size: 14 residues. CDR1 MNHNY and CDR2 SVGAGI come from the germline V gene (reference sequence). CDR3 region: CASSYPISGEAQYF. CDR3 DNA: TGTGCCAGCAGTTACCCGATAAGTGGGGAGGCGCAGTATTTT.

The V call is TRBV19, the J call TRBJ1-2, with TRBD1 identical over 8 bases. CDR3 size: 15 residues. V trimming: 6 bases; J trimming: 4 bases; junction bases outside the gene matches: 10. Per the germline V gene, CDR1 is LNHDA and CDR2 is SQIVND (reference sequence). Here the CDR3 DNA reads TGTGCCAGTAGCATGCCCCACAGGGGGACCTATGGCTACACCTTC. Protein: CASSMPHRGTYGYTF. The whole variable domain, remainder taken from reference TRBV19 and TRBJ1-2, is DGGITQSPKYLFRKEGQNVTLSCEQNLNHDAMYWYRQDPGQGLRLIYYSQIVNDFQKGDIAEGYSVSREKKESFPLTVTSAQKNPTAFYLCASSMPHRGTYGYTFGSGTRLTVV.

This clonotype occurred a few times. The chain combines TRBV5-6 with TRBJ2-1, with D tentatively TRBD2 (5 bases). The length of the CDR3 is 15 residues. Per germline, CDR1 SGHDT and CDR2 YYEEEE. V shed 1 base and J shed 2 bases, with 10 bases lying between them. The chain's CDR3 is CASSLYGRTYNEQFF. The CDR3 DNA is TGTGCCAGCAGCTTGTATGGGAGAACCTACAATGAGCAGTTCTTC.

This clonotype was found a few times. A clone one base away is much larger, so this may be a read error. The V call is TRBV2, the J call TRBJ2-5, with no clear D. The CDR3 runs to 14 residues. The germline V gene has CDR1 SNHLY and CDR2 FYNNEI. As DNA, the CDR3 is TGTGCCAGCAGTGACAGAAGGAACGAAGAGACCCAGTGCTTC. This sequence encodes CASSDRRNEETQCF.